This T cell receptor (beta chain) was recovered during a study of shared clonotypes between healthy human individuals. Across the whole study: Each donor's CD4 naive and CD4 memory cells filled three plates apiece, CD8 naive two, and CD8 memory one.

Trimming cost V 5 bases and J 6 bases, with 18 bases left between them. Per the germline V gene, CDR1 is SGHTA and CDR2 is FQGNSA. CDR3 length: 15 residues. For sorted subsets, approximately 200 ng DNA per replicate equaled 33,000 or so T cell genomes. Here immunoSEQ multiplex PCR was the method, and the copy in TCRdb shows in-frame clones only, minus some. Among around 2.5 million clones listed, roughly 93% were seen once. The count of this clone is one. The antigen remains unidentified. The study, taken as a whole, reports: The study sampled only blood, and tissue repertoires likely differ.

The clonotype was recovered from a man aged 18 to 29 in good health. Some clones in this sample may be carry-over from other donors' samples. Sequenced sample: naive CD4+ T cells from PBMCs. Subset noted: CD45RA+ positively selected. This chain connects TRBV7-2 to TRBJ2-3, with D unresolved. The CDR3, as DNA: TGTGCCAGCAGCCCGGTGGGAACGTCCAGCGATACGCAGTATTTT. This sequence encodes CASSPVGTSSDTQYF.